This TCR beta chain appears in the sequencing data of a study of cytomegalovirus exposure and HLA in healthy donors. The PCR contained 60 Vbeta and 13 Jbeta primers. Profiling relied on immunoSEQ multiplex PCR, and the TCRdb table lists in-frame clones only, not all of them. The sample lists 170,000 or so clones, roughly three quarters occurring once. Germline loops: CDR1 MNHEY, CDR2 SVGAGI. CDR3 size: 13 residues. J was trimmed by 4 bases and V by 6 bases; bases with no gene match: 4. V gene TRBV6-5 combines with J gene TRBJ2-5; TRBD2 matches at 8 bases. Sequencing was performed on PBMCs. The sequence was collected from a woman aged 45-60 years in good health and CMV-seropositive. The CDR3 nucleotides are TGTGCCAGCAGGGGGGCGGGGGGAGAGACCCAGTACTTC. Translating it yields CASRGAGGETQYF.